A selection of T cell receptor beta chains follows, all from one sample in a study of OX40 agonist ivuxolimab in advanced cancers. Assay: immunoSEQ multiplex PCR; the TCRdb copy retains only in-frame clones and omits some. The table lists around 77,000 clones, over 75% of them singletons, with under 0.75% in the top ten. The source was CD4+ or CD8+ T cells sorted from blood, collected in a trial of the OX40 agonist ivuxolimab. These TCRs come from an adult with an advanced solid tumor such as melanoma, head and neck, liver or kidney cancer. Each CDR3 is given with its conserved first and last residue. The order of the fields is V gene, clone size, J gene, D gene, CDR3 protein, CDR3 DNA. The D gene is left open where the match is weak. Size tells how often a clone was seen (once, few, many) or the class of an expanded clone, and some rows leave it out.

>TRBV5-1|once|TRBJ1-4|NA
CASSLGVVGEKLFF
TGCGCCAGCAGCTTGGGAGTTGTCGGTGAAAAACTGTTTTTT
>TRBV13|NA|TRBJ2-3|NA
CASTQILSTTDTQYF
TGTGCCAGCACCCAAATTTTGTCCACCACAGATACGCAGTATTTT
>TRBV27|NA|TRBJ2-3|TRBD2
CASSRLAGTDTQYF
TGTGCCAGCAGTCGACTAGCCGGCACAGATACGCAGTATTTT
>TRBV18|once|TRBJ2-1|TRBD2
CASSPPRTSSNEQFF
TGTGCCAGCTCACCACCGCGGACTAGCTCAAATGAGCAGTTCTTC
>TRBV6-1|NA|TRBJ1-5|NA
CASRPETGQNQPQHF
TGTGCCAGCAGGCCCGAGACAGGCCAAAATCAGCCCCAGCATTTT
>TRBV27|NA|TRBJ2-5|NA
CASSFGGETQYF
TGTGCCAGCAGTTTTGGGGGAGAGACCCAGTACTTC
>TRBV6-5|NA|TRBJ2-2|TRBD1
CASRRTGTGELFF
TGTGCCAGCAGGCGGACAGGGACCGGGGAGCTGTTTTTT
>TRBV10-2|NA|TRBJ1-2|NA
CASSDAVYYGYTF
TGCGCCAGCAGTGACGCAGTGTACTATGGCTACACCTTC
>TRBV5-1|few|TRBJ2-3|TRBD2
CASSLEASGGAGTDTQYF
TGCGCCAGCAGCTTGGAGGCTAGCGGGGGGGCCGGCACAGATACGCAGTATTTT
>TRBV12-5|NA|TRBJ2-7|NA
CASGLVRGPRDVFYEQYF
TGTGCTAGTGGTTTGGTACGGGGCCCCCGGGATGTTTTCTACGAGCAGTACTTC
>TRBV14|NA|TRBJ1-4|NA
CASSQERGGYEKLFF
TGTGCCAGCAGCCAAGAGAGAGGCGGGTATGAAAAACTGTTTTTT
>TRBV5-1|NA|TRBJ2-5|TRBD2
CASSLGAGGFQETQYF
TGCGCCAGCAGCTTGGGGGCGGGGGGCTTCCAAGAGACCCAGTACTTC
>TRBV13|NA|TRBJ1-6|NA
CASSSGLNYNSPLHF
TGTGCCAGCAGCTCAGGACTGAATTATAATTCACCCCTCCACTTT
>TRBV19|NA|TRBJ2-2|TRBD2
CAGGGDSNTGELFF
TGTGCCGGTGGGGGGGACTCGAACACCGGGGAGCTGTTTTTT
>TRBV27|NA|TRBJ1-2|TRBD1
CASSLSRQGTKGYTF
TGTGCCAGCAGTTTATCGAGACAGGGAACTAAAGGCTACACCTTC
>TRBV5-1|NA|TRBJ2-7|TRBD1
CASRTGQETYEQYF
TGCGCCAGCAGAACGGGACAGGAGACCTACGAGCAGTACTTC
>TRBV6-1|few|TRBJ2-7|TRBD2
CASSEDLAGNRKQYF
TGTGCCAGCAGTGAAGACCTAGCGGGGAATCGCAAGCAGTACTTC
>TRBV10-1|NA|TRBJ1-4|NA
CASSENNEKLFF
TGCGCCAGCAGTGAGAATAATGAAAAACTGTTTTTT
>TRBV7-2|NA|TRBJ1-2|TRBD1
CASSLDPSGGHGYTF
TGTGCCAGCAGCTTAGATCCTTCAGGGGGGCATGGCTACACCTTC
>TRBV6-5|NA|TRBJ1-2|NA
CASSYRGQDGYTF
TGTGCCAGCAGTTACCGCGGACAAGATGGCTACACCTTC
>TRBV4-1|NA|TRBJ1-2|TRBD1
CASSQTMDRGYGYTF
TGCGCCAGCAGCCAGACAATGGACAGGGGCTATGGCTACACCTTC